Following are 21 T cell receptor beta chains from one sample sequenced in a study of T-cell reconstitution after alpha-beta-depleted transplantation in children. TCRbeta library preparation incorporated unique molecular identifiers. TCRdb passed the PCR reads through MiXCR, listing each CDR3 protein once. The sample includes about 210,000 distinct CDR3 sequences, approximately 17% seen only once; the top ten take around two fifths. The sequenced sample was PBMCs, mostly from graft donor cells, obtained 360 days after TCRalphabeta/CD19-depleted stem cell transplant. All receptors come from a male patient aged 2-15 years who had a stem cell transplant for acute lymphoblastic leukemia, so the T cells may come from the graft donor.

This clonotype appeared once. This rearrangement joins TRBV4-2 to TRBJ2-3, with 10 bases aligning to TRBD2. Germline lookup yields CDR1 LGHNA and CDR2 YNFKEQ. The J segment lost 3 bases and the V segment lost 4 bases, leaving 13 bases of the junction unmatched. This CDR3 has 18 amino acids. CDR3 in DNA: TGTGCCAGCAGCCCCCCCTCTAGCGGGGGCCACTCGACAGATACGCAGTATTTT. Amino acid sequence: CASSPPSSGGHSTDTQYF.

The chain links TRBV12-3 or TRBV12-4 to TRBJ1-2, with 7 bases lining up with TRBD1. The CDR3 totals 16 residues. V lost 4 bases and J lost 5; bases outside the gene matches: 13. The CDR3 here is CASSSLPGQLSYGYTF. CDR3 nucleotide sequence: TGTGCCAGCAGTTCCCTACCGGGACAGCTTTCTTATGGCTACACCTTC.

This clonotype was seen a handful of times. The V gene is TRBV29-1, the J gene TRBJ1-1; D perhaps matches TRBD1 (6 bases). The CDR3 covers 12 residues. Germline V gives CDR1 SQVTM, CDR2 ANQGSEA. Trimming pared 8 bases from V and 3 bases from J, leaving 13 bases between. CDR3 bases: TGCAGCATTGGAGGGGGGGACACTGAAGCTTTCTTT. Translating gives CSIGGGDTEAFF.

This chain connects TRBV12-3 or TRBV12-4 to TRBJ2-4; D is ambiguous. Trimming took 3 bases from V and 3 from J, leaving 9 bases between them. CDR3 length equals 14 residues. The CDR3 spells CASSFPSDKNIQYF. Written as DNA, the CDR3 is TGTGCCAGCAGTTTTCCCAGTGACAAAAACATTCAGTACTTC.

To note about this clonotype: It may be a read error: a sequence one base away is much more abundant. The gene calls are TRBV4-2 and TRBJ2-2, with D perhaps matching TRBD1 or TRBD2 (5 bases each). Germline CDR1 reads LGHNA; CDR2 reads YNFKEQ. The length of the CDR3 is 17 residues. The CDR3 coding sequence is TGTGCCAGCAGCCAAGAAGGACTGGGACGGACCACCGGGGAGCTGCTTTTT. Translation: CASSQEGLGRTTGELLF.

CDR3 nucleotide sequence: TGTGCCAGCAGTGAGGGCAGACTGGAACTAGCCGCCTACGAGCAGTACTTC. As protein: CASSEGRLELAAYEQYF. V gene TRBV2 combines with J gene TRBJ2-7; D possibly corresponds to TRBD2 (6 bases). The CDR3 has 17 residues. Trimming took 3 bases from V and 2 from J, leaving 20 bases between them. Germline values: CDR1 SNHLY, CDR2 FYNNEI.

Only a few counts were recorded for this clonotype. The chain joins TRBV5-6 to TRBJ2-7, with D possibly being TRBD1 or TRBD2 (5 bases each). Trimming pared 4 bases from V and 3 bases from J, leaving 20 bases between. Germline values: CDR1 SGHDT, CDR2 YYEEEE. CDR3 length: 16 amino acids. The CDR3 DNA is TGTGCCAGCAGCCCCAACAGGCCTAGCTGGGGCTACGAGCAGTACTTC. It translates to CASSPNRPSWGYEQYF.

The chain uses TRBV5-5 and TRBJ2-2, with a tentative D call TRBD2 (6 bases). V lost 3 bases and J 4 bases, leaving 13 bases between the germline ends. The CDR3 is 15 residues long. CDR1 SGHKS and CDR2 YYEKEE come from the germline V gene (reference sequence). CDR3 DNA sequence: TGTGCCAGCAGCTACTGGGGGGTGACCACCGGGGAGCTGTTTTTT. Its translation is CASSYWGVTTGELFF. Looking up the rest from reference TRBV5-5 and TRBJ2-2 gives the full variable domain: DAGVTQSPTHLIKTRGQQVTLRCSPISGHKSVSWYQQVLGQGPQFIFQYYEKEERGRGNFPDRFSARQFPNYSSELNVNALLLGDSALYLCASSYWGVTTGELFFGEGSRLTVL.

This clonotype was observed a few times. This sequence joins TRBV20-1 and TRBJ2-3, with 7 bases matching TRBD2. V trimming: 0 bases; J trimming: 0 bases; junction bases outside the gene matches: 9. Germline V CDR1 and CDR2: DFQATT, SNEGSKA (reference sequence). This CDR3 comprises 17 residues. This CDR3 reads CSARDLGLVRSTDTQYF. The CDR3 DNA reads as TGCAGTGCTAGAGATCTCGGACTAGTTAGAAGCACAGATACGCAGTATTTT.

This clonotype was picked up a small number of times. The chain recombines TRBV9 with TRBJ1-2; no clear D. CDR3 length equals 13 residues. Germline values: CDR1 SGDLS, CDR2 YYNGEE. Trimming took off 5 bases at V and 6 bases at J, with 14 bases between the two ends. The CDR3: CASSATGGDGYTF. CDR3 in DNA: TGTGCCAGCAGTGCCACGGGAGGAGATGGCTACACCTTC.

This clonotype was seen only a few times. V and J are TRBV11-2 and TRBJ1-4; possible D gene TRBD1, 5 bases. V lost 3 bases to trimming and J lost 4 bases, with 9 bases between them. The CDR3 has 14 residues. Germline CDR1 SGHAT, CDR2 FQNNGV. CDR3 residues: CASSFQGVNEKLFF. The CDR3 nucleotides are TGTGCCAGCAGCTTTCAGGGAGTTAATGAAAAACTGTTTTTT. The full variable domain, with the rest looked up from reference TRBV11-2 and TRBJ1-4, is EAGVAQSPRYKIIEKRQSVAFWCNPISGHATLYWYQQILGQGPKLLIQFQNNGVVDDSQLPKDRFSAERLKGVDSTLKIQPAKLEDSAVYLCASSFQGVNEKLFFGSGTQLSVL.

This clonotype was recorded a few times. V usage is TRBV20-1 and J usage is TRBJ1-4, with D possibly TRBD1 on 6 matching bases. The CDR3 extends over 14 amino acids. Germline CDR1 DFQATT, CDR2 SNEGSKA (reference sequence). Trimming left V 2 bases short and J 6 bases short, with 13 bases between. Written as DNA, the CDR3 is TGCAGTGCTAGAAGGGCGGGGGGCGATGAAAAACTGTTTTTT. Its protein is CSARRAGGDEKLFF.

The genes are TRBV6-5 and TRBJ2-4, with D maybe TRBD1 (5 bases). Trimming pared 2 bases from V and 13 bases from J, leaving 12 bases between. CDR1 and CDR2 (germline): MNHEY, SVGAGI. The CDR3 sequence is 12 residues long. The CDR3 is CASSYPLGQQYF. For the CDR3, the DNA is TGTGCCAGCAGTTACCCGCTAGGACAACAGTACTTC.

The chain combines TRBV7-9 with TRBJ1-4; tentatively, D is TRBD1 (5 bases). The CDR3 is 14 amino acids. Trimming removed 3 bases from V and 7 bases from J, with 12 bases in between. Germline V gene lookup returns CDR1 SEHNR and CDR2 FQNEAQ (reference sequence). The CDR3 nucleotides are TGTGCCAGCAGCTTTGAGAGGGGTGGTGAAAAACTGTTTTTT. This translates into CASSFERGGEKLFF.

This clonotype was seen more than once but under ten times. The rearrangement links TRBV6-5 to TRBJ1-3; perhaps TRBD1 as D (5 bases). Trimming stripped 7 bases from V and 4 bases from J, with 5 bases between. The CDR3 extends over 11 amino acids. The germline CDR1 and CDR2 sequences are MNHEY and SVGAGI. The DNA for the CDR3 is TGTGCCAGCAAGGGGGGAAACACCATATATTTT. It specifies CASKGGNTIYF.

The V call is TRBV12-5, the J call TRBJ1-2, with 10 bases matching TRBD1. Looked up from germline, CDR1 is LGHNT and CDR2 is FRNRAP. The trim removed 0 bases at V and 2 bases at J, leaving 3 bases unmatched. There are 16 residues in the CDR3. For the CDR3, the DNA is TGTGCTAGTGGTTTGGTACCGGGACAGGGGAACTATGGCTACACCTTC. Its translation is CASGLVPGQGNYGYTF.

This sequence joins TRBV27 and TRBJ1-5; possibly TRBD1 for D (5 bases). The V gene lost 2 bases and the J gene lost 6 bases, with 14 bases spanning the gap. The CDR3 has 15 residues. Per germline, CDR1 MNHEY and CDR2 SMNVEV (reference sequence). The CDR3 nucleotides are TGTGCCAGCAGTTTACGGGGAGGGGAGGGTCAGCCCCAGCATTTT. Amino acids: CASSLRGGEGQPQHF.

This clonotype occurred many times. The chain carries TRBV20-1 and TRBJ2-5; 7 bases match TRBD1. Germline CDR1 reads DFQATT; CDR2 reads SNEGSKA (reference sequence). CDR3 size: 13 residues. With V trimmed by 4 bases and J by 2 bases, 4 bases remained unmatched. CDR3 amino acids: CSAKLTGQETQYF. In DNA form, the CDR3 reads TGCAGTGCTAAGTTGACAGGGCAAGAGACCCAGTACTTC.

This clonotype was picked up a small number of times. The chain joins TRBV7-9 to TRBJ2-7; 7 bases agree with TRBD1. Germline lookup yields CDR1 SEHNR and CDR2 FQNEAQ (reference sequence). The J segment lost 2 bases and the V segment lost 1 base, leaving 5 bases of the junction unmatched. This CDR3 has 15 residues. The CDR3 is CASSLVGQVAYEQYF. The CDR3 DNA sequence: TGTGCCAGCAGCTTAGTCGGACAGGTAGCCTACGAGCAGTACTTC.

Turning to this clonotype: Just one base apart from a much larger clone, this may be a read error. The chain links TRBV12-3 or TRBV12-4 to TRBJ1-5; TRBD1 matches 7 bases. This CDR3 is built from 14 residues. V trimming: 6 bases; J trimming: 8 bases; junction bases outside the gene matches: 10. CDR3 sequence: CASRGDRGNEPQHF. Here the CDR3 DNA reads TGTGCCAGCAGGGGGGACAGAGGGAATGAGCCCCAGCATTTT.

Remarks on this clonotype: A much larger clone lies one base from this, so it may be a read error. This sequence joins TRBV27 and TRBJ2-4; D is uncertain. This CDR3 has 14 amino acids. Trimming left V 5 bases short and J 8 bases short, with 16 bases between. CDR1 and CDR2 from the germline V gene are MNHEY and SMNVEV (reference sequence). The chain's CDR3 is CASSPSRFGYIQYF. The CDR3 bases are TGTGCCAGCAGTCCATCCAGGTTCGGATACATTCAGTACTTC.